The 24 T cell receptor beta chains in this list originate from one sample, sequenced in a study of T cell changes during pregnancy in multiple sclerosis. Using immunoSEQ multiplex PCR, the repertoire was profiled, and TCRdb retains in-frame clones only, with some absent. The sample shows 50,000 to 80,000 clones, roughly 91% of them seen only once. This material consisted of CD8+ T cells from peripheral blood mononuclear cells, taken before pregnancy. Receptor source: a female donor with multiple sclerosis, enrolled in a pregnancy study.

The chain recombines TRBV6-5 with TRBJ2-1; 9 nucleotides agree with TRBD2. CDR3 length: 13 residues. The junction had 7 bases not matched to a gene; V was cut back by 8 bases and J by 8 bases. Germline assignment: CDR1 MNHEY and CDR2 SVGAGI. This chain's CDR3 is CASWGGGADEQFF. Here the CDR3 DNA reads TGTGCCAGCTGGGGCGGGGGGGCCGATGAGCAGTTCTTC.

This CDR3 is CASSLGPGGNQPQHF. CDR3 nucleotides: TGTGCCAGCAGCTTAGGGCCGGGGGGCAATCAGCCCCAGCATTTT. The rearrangement links TRBV7-2 to TRBJ1-5, with a tentative D call TRBD1 (5 bases). The germline V gene encodes CDR1 SGHTA and CDR2 FQGNSA. The CDR3 length is 15 residues. V was shortened by 1 base and J by 2 bases, with 9 bases between the two germline ends.

V gene TRBV4-1 combines with J gene TRBJ2-5, with TRBD2 identical over 13 bases. V shed 2 bases and J 1 base; nucleotides not matched to a gene: 7. This CDR3 contains 18 residues. The germline gives CDR1 MGHRA, CDR2 YSYEKL. CDR3 protein: CASSQTSGGDLAQETQYF. The CDR3 DNA reads as TGCGCCAGCAGCCAAACTAGCGGGGGGGACCTCGCCCAAGAGACCCAGTACTTC.

This chain uses TRBV6-6 with TRBJ2-2, with 12 bases lining up with TRBD1. This CDR3 contains 16 residues. Per the germline V gene, CDR1 is MNHNY and CDR2 is SVGAGI (reference sequence). Germline trimming cut 2 bases from V and 7 bases from J; bases unmatched to any gene: 5. In nucleotides, the CDR3 is TGTGCCAGCAGTTACGGGGGACAGGGGGCTGGCGGGGAGCTGTTTTTT. It specifies CASSYGGQGAGGELFF.

This sequence joins TRBV5-8 and TRBJ1-2; D is ambiguous. Trimming cost V 0 bases and J 4 bases, with 4 bases left between them. The germline gives CDR1 SGHTS, CDR2 YDEGEE. The CDR3 loop spans 12 amino acids. The CDR3 DNA sequence: TGTGCCAGCAGCTTGGCTGTCTATGGCTACACCTTC. This translates into CASSLAVYGYTF.

The chain carries TRBV5-1 and TRBJ1-4, with 8 bases aligning to TRBD1. Per the germline V gene, CDR1 is SGHRS and CDR2 is YFSETQ. V lost 1 base and J lost 0; bases outside the gene matches: 11. The CDR3 loop spans 19 amino acids. The CDR3 is CASSLSLTGVLSTNEKLFF. The CDR3, as DNA: TGCGCCAGCAGCTTGTCGTTGACAGGGGTACTTTCAACTAATGAAAAACTGTTTTTT.

This chain links TRBV4-1 with TRBJ1-3; possibly TRBD1 for D (5 bases). The V gene's germline CDR1 is MGHRA and CDR2 YSYEKL. V gave up 1 base and J gave up 2 bases, with 9 bases separating them. The CDR3 consists of 15 residues. The CDR3 DNA reads as TGCGCCAGCAGCCAAGTCGGGGGGACTGGAAACACCATATATTTT. Its translation: CASSQVGGTGNTIYF.

The chain combines TRBV5-1 with TRBJ2-7; maybe TRBD2 (6 bases). The V gene's germline CDR1 is SGHRS and CDR2 YFSETQ. Trimming cost V 1 base and J 0 bases, with 8 bases left between them. This CDR3 spans 14 amino acids. The CDR3 coding sequence is TGCGCCAGCAGCTTGTGGGGGGACTCCTACGAGCAGTACTTC. This translates into CASSLWGDSYEQYF. Based on the CDR3 plus reference TRBV5-1 and TRBJ2-7, the full variable domain is KAGVTQTPRYLIKTRGQQVTLSCSPISGHRSVSWYQQTPGQGLQFLFEYFSETQRNKGNFPGRFSGRQFSNSRSEMNVSTLELGDSALYLCASSLWGDSYEQYFGPGTRLTVT.

The rearrangement joins TRBV5-5 to TRBJ1-6; D gene uncertain. The germline gives CDR1 SGHKS, CDR2 YYEKEE (reference sequence). The CDR3 contains 16 residues. Between the trimmed V and J ends, which lost 0 bases and 0 bases, there was a span of 7 bases. This CDR3 reads CASSLEGSSYNSPLHF. Here the CDR3 DNA reads TGTGCCAGCAGCTTGGAAGGGAGCTCCTATAATTCACCCCTCCACTTT.

This chain connects TRBV6-1 to TRBJ1-4; maybe TRBD1 (6 bases). The CDR3 has 14 amino acids. V gave up 11 bases and J gave up 0 bases, with 13 bases separating them. Germline assignment: CDR1 MNHNS and CDR2 SASEGT. The CDR3 loop reads CAGQTTATNEKLFF. The CDR3 nucleotides are TGTGCCGGACAGACGACAGCAACTAATGAAAAACTGTTTTTT.

V is TRBV19 and J is TRBJ2-3; 14 nucleotides agree with TRBD2. Looked up from germline, CDR1 is LNHDA and CDR2 is SQIVND (reference sequence). The CDR3 covers 18 residues. V gave up 5 bases and J gave up 3 bases; unmatched junction bases: 10. CDR3: CASSLLGTSGGVTDTQYF. The CDR3 DNA reads as TGTGCCAGTAGTCTCCTTGGGACTAGCGGGGGCGTAACAGATACGCAGTATTTT.

The V call is TRBV2, the J call TRBJ1-1; maybe TRBD1 (6 bases). The CDR3 covers 14 residues. CDR1 and CDR2 from the germline V gene are SNHLY and FYNNEI. Between the trimmed V and J ends, which lost 8 bases and 0 bases, there was a span of 13 bases. The CDR3 protein is CASPGTIMNTEAFF. The DNA for the CDR3 is TGTGCCAGCCCCGGGACAATCATGAACACTGAAGCTTTCTTT.

The chain links TRBV4-1 to TRBJ2-7, with 8 bases lining up with TRBD2. Germline assignment: CDR1 MGHRA and CDR2 YSYEKL. The J segment lost 5 bases and the V segment lost 0 bases, leaving 12 bases of the junction unmatched. This CDR3 is built from 17 residues. The CDR3 sequence: CASSQETGGAGGDEQYF. The DNA for the CDR3 is TGCGCCAGCAGCCAAGAAACGGGAGGGGCTGGAGGGGACGAGCAGTACTTC.

V usage is TRBV19 and J usage is TRBJ1-1; tentative D call: TRBD1 (6 bases). The CDR3 is made up of 12 amino acids. The ends were cut back, 5 bases at V and 7 bases at J, with 11 bases in the middle. Germline assignment: CDR1 LNHDA and CDR2 SQIVND (reference sequence). CDR3 amino acids: CASSWGQDEAFF. The DNA of the CDR3 is TGTGCCAGTAGTTGGGGACAAGATGAAGCTTTCTTT.

The V call is TRBV7-8, the J call TRBJ1-5; TRBD1 agrees at 12 bases. CDR1 is SGHVS, CDR2 FQNEAQ, per germline. Trimming cost V 1 base and J 4 bases; bases outside gene matches: 5. The CDR3 totals 17 residues. CDR3 DNA: TGTGCCAGCAGCTTAGGGGGACAGGGGGCGCGGAATCAGCCCCAGCATTTT. Amino acids: CASSLGGQGARNQPQHF.

The chain joins TRBV27 to TRBJ1-5; TRBD1 is a possible D gene (6 bases). The ends were cut back, 8 bases at V and 6 bases at J, with 20 bases in the middle. The CDR3 loop spans 15 amino acids. Germline CDR1 MNHEY, CDR2 SMNVEV (reference sequence). The DNA of the CDR3 is TGTGCCAGCTCCCTCCACGGGGGGGCGGGTCAGCCCCAGCATTTT. Protein sequence: CASSLHGGAGQPQHF.

The J gene is TRBJ1-1, the V gene TRBV27; 7 bases match TRBD1. CDR1 is MNHEY and CDR2 is SMNVEV in the germline V gene (reference sequence). Trimming at V came to 5 bases and at J to 0 bases, leaving 3 bases not matched to a gene. The CDR3 is made up of 14 amino acids. CDR3 amino acids: CASSAGQLNTEAFF. The CDR3, as DNA: TGTGCCAGCAGTGCGGGACAGCTGAACACTGAAGCTTTCTTT.

The chain combines TRBV4-2 with TRBJ2-7; a weak D match, TRBD1 (6 bases). Trimming removed 0 bases at V and 5 bases at J, with 14 bases between. Germline V gene sequence: CDR1 LGHNA, CDR2 YNFKEQ. The CDR3 is made up of 15 amino acids. The CDR3 DNA reads TGTGCCAGCAGCCAAGAAGAAACAGGGATCGACGAGCAGTACTTC. Its protein product is CASSQEETGIDEQYF.

The chain uses TRBV5-6 and TRBJ2-1, with D unresolved. The CDR3 consists of 13 residues. With 0 bases removed from V and 8 bases from J, the gap between germline ends came to 9 bases. CDR1 is SGHDT, CDR2 YYEEEE, per germline. The CDR3 DNA is TGTGCCAGCAGCTTGGGTAGCAGCCATGAGCAGTTCTTC. Its protein is CASSLGSSHEQFF.

This clone was counted between two and nine times. The rearrangement uses TRBV30 and TRBJ1-1; 10 bases map to TRBD1. J gave up 10 bases and V 2 bases, and 10 bases lay outside the gene matches. Germline V gene sequence: CDR1 GTSNPN, CDR2 SVGIG (reference sequence). The CDR3 is 14 amino acids. DNA of the CDR3: TGTGCCTGGAGTTCGGGGACAGGGGTCAGGGTAGCTTTCTTT. Its translation: CAWSSGTGVRVAFF. The variable domain in full, with the rest retrieved from reference TRBV30 and TRBJ1-1, is SQTIHQWPATLVQPVGSPLSLECTVEGTSNPNLYWYRQAAGRGLQLLFYSVGIGQISSEVPQNLSASRPQDRQFILSSKKLLLSDSGFYLCAWSSGTGVRVAFFGQGTRLTVV.

The chain carries TRBV29-1 and TRBJ1-1; D remains unclear. Germline CDR1 and CDR2: SQVTM and ANQGSEA. V lost 6 bases and J lost 4, with 12 bases in between. The CDR3 has 12 residues. CDR3 residues: CSVISGGTEAFF. CDR3 coding DNA: TGCAGCGTAATCTCCGGTGGCACTGAAGCTTTCTTT.

The CDR3 reads CASSLRGDSLSYEQYF. In DNA form, the CDR3 reads TGTGCCAGCAGCCTTAGAGGGGACAGCCTCTCCTACGAGCAGTACTTC. The chain joins TRBV9 to TRBJ2-7; 7 bases agree with TRBD1. Germline V gene sequence: CDR1 SGDLS, CDR2 YYNGEE. The CDR3 consists of 16 residues. Germline trimming cut 4 bases from V and 0 bases from J; bases unmatched to any gene: 10. The full variable domain, completed using reference TRBV9 and TRBJ2-7, is DSGVTQTPKHLITATGQRVTLRCSPRSGDLSVYWYQQSLDQGLQFLIQYYNGEERAKGNILERFSAQQFPDLHSELNLSSLELGDSALYFCASSLRGDSLSYEQYFGPGTRLTVT.

This chain uses TRBV28 with TRBJ1-6; 7 bases fit TRBD1. Germline V CDR1 and CDR2: MDHEN, SYDVKM. The ends lost 5 bases at V and 7 bases at J; junction bases unmatched: 8. The length of the CDR3 is 15 residues. The CDR3 spells CASSQQQGLNSPLHF. The CDR3 coding sequence is TGTGCCAGCAGTCAACAACAGGGGTTGAATTCACCCCTCCACTTT.

This CDR3 is CASSGSGQDQETQYF. For the CDR3, the DNA is TGTGCCAGCAGCGGGTCAGGGCAGGACCAAGAGACCCAGTACTTC. This chain connects TRBV9 to TRBJ2-5, with D possibly TRBD1 on 5 matching bases. The V gene lost 3 bases and the J gene lost 0 bases, with 12 bases spanning the gap. This CDR3 comprises 15 residues. The V gene's germline CDR1 is SGDLS and CDR2 YYNGEE.